This TCR beta chain was sequenced in a study of cytomegalovirus exposure and HLA in healthy donors. The repertoire was sequenced with immunoSEQ multiplex PCR; TCRdb's copy has only in-frame clones and lacks some. Of some 180,000 clones in the sample, around 80% were seen once. A remark on this clone: No antigen is known for it.

Notes on the study in general: A classifier reportedly called cytomegalovirus status with high sensitivity and specificity.

CDR1 and CDR2 (germline): MNHEY, SMNVEV (reference sequence). The CDR3 length is 19 residues. Between the trimmed V and J ends, which lost 1 base and 0 bases, there was a span of 21 bases. Source material: PBMCs. The chain joins TRBV27 to TRBJ2-5, with D perhaps TRBD1 (7 bases). The clonotype originates from a woman in her twenties or thirties in good health and CMV-seronegative. The CDR3 nucleotides read TGTGCCAGCAGTTTATTTGCGGGACAGATCCTTTCCCACCAAGAGACCCAGTACTTC. Its protein is CASSLFAGQILSHQETQYF.